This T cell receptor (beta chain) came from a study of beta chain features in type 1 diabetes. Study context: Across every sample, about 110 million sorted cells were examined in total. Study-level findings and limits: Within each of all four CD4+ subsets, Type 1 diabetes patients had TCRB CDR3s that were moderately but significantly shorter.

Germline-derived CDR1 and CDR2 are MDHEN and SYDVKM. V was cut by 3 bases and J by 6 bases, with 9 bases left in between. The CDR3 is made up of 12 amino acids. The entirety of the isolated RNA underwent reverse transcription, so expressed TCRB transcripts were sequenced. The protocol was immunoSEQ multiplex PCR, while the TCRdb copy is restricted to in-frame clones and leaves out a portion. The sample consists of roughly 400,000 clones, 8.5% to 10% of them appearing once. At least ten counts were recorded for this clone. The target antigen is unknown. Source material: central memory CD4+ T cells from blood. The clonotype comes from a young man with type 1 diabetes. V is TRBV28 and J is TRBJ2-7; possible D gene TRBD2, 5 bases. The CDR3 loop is CASSFVAGEQYF. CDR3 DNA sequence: TGTGCCAGCAGTTTTGTGGCGGGCGAGCAGTACTTC.